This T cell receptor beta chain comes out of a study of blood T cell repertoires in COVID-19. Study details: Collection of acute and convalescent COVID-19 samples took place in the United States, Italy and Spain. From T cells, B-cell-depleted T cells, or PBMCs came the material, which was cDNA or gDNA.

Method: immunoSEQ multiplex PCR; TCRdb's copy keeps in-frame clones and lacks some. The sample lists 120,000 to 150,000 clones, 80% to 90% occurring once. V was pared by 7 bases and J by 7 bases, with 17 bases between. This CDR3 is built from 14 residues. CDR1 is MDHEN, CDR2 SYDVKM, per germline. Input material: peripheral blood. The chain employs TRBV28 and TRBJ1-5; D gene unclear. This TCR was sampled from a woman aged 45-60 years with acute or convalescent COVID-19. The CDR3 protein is CASNRSGVRQPQHF. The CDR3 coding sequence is TGTGCCAGCAACCGGAGCGGGGTAAGGCAGCCCCAGCATTTT.